The sequence of this TCR beta chain was determined in a study of T cell changes during pregnancy in multiple sclerosis. This CDR3 has 18 amino acids. Some clones are missing from TCRdb's copy, which holds only in-frame ones; the method was immunoSEQ multiplex PCR. The sample yields about 80,000 clones, about 93% seen once. The rearrangement uses TRBV21-1 and TRBJ2-1; the listed D gene, TRBD1, was not tested against the DNA. TRBV21-1 is designated a pseudogene. The TCR sequence derives from a female donor in good health, enrolled as a control in a pregnancy study. This sample comprised peripheral blood, obtained in the second trimester of pregnancy. The DNA for the CDR3 is TGTGCCAGCAGCAAAGTAAGCGGTGGGACAGGGGACCACAATGAGCAGTTCTTC. This gives the protein CASSKVSGGTGDHNEQFF.